Below, 27 T cell receptor beta chains from the same sample are listed, as sequenced in a study of CD8 T cells in ankylosing spondylitis. From the 5' RACE reads, TCRdb called clonotypes with MiXCR, one entry per CDR3 protein. The sample contains around 220,000 distinct CDR3 sequences, about 10% of which appear only once. The sequencing input was blood, either unsorted or a sorted T cell fraction (not recorded which). The receptor set was obtained from a male donor with ankylosing spondylitis or in good health (not recorded which).

Notes on this clonotype: This may be a read error: a much more frequent sequence differs by one nucleotide. The CDR3: CASSQGASGGRNGQFF. The CDR3 DNA sequence: TGTGCCAGCAGCCAAGGGGCTAGCGGGGGAAGAAATGGGCAGTTCTTC. The chain has TRBV7-3 and TRBJ2-1, with 10 bases lining up with TRBD2. The CDR3 is 16 amino acids. The germline CDR1 and CDR2 sequences are SGHTA and FQGTGA.

The chain recombines TRBV28 with TRBJ2-7; 10 bases fit TRBD2. Per germline, CDR1 MDHEN and CDR2 SYDVKM. The CDR3 contains 15 residues. J was trimmed by 4 bases and V by 6 bases; bases with no gene match: 9. The CDR3 loop reads CASSPQRGGSYEQYF. The DNA for the CDR3 is TGTGCCAGCAGCCCACAGCGGGGGGGCTCGTACGAGCAGTACTTC.

At least ten counts were recorded for this clonotype. The chain joins TRBV5-1 to TRBJ2-3; no reliable D call. Germline CDR1 is SGHRS and CDR2 is YFSETQ. The length of the CDR3 is 13 residues. V was pared by 2 bases and J by 4 bases, with 8 bases between. The CDR3 DNA follows: TGCGCCAGCAGCTTAATCCCTTCAGATACGCAGTATTTT. This encodes CASSLIPSDTQYF.

The CDR3 DNA reads TGTGCCAGCAGTTACGAAGGCAGGGGAAATGAGCAGTTCTTC. Its translation is CASSYEGRGNEQFF. The V call is TRBV6-5, the J call TRBJ2-1; D might be TRBD1 (6 bases). This CDR3 comprises 14 residues. The V gene's germline CDR1 is MNHEY and CDR2 SVGAGI. V lost 2 bases to trimming and J lost 7 bases, with 12 bases between them.

This clonotype was recorded a few times. The rearrangement uses TRBV20-1 and TRBJ2-2, with D uncertain. V was shortened by 3 bases and J by 6 bases, with 8 bases between the two germline ends. Germline values: CDR1 DFQATT, CDR2 SNEGSKA (reference sequence). The CDR3 runs to 12 residues. The CDR3 DNA reads as TGCAGTGCTAGTATAGGGCCCGGGGAGCTGTTTTTT. Its protein is CSASIGPGELFF.

This clonotype has ten or more counts. CDR3 amino acids: CASSLSTGNPNTEAFF. CDR3 nucleotide sequence: TGCGCCAGCAGCTTGAGTACAGGGAACCCGAACACTGAAGCTTTCTTT. V usage is TRBV5-1 and J usage is TRBJ1-1, with D perhaps TRBD1 (6 bases). CDR1 and CDR2 from the germline V gene are SGHRS and YFSETQ. CDR3 length equals 16 residues. V lost 1 base and J 1 base, leaving 14 bases between the germline ends.

This clonotype occurred many times. This chain connects TRBV3-1 to TRBJ2-7; D is unclear. V was trimmed by 2 bases and J by 3 bases, leaving 17 bases between them. The CDR3 runs 16 residues. CDR1 LGHDT and CDR2 YNNKEL come from the germline V gene (reference sequence). Written as DNA, the CDR3 is TGTGCCAGCAGCCAATCTCGCAGTTTCCTTATCTACGAGCAGTACTTC. It specifies CASSQSRSFLIYEQYF.

In the case of this clonotype: A much larger clone lies one base from this, so it may be a read error. The chain links TRBV7-2 to TRBJ2-1; 8 bases map to TRBD2. Germline V lookup: CDR1 SGHTA, CDR2 FQGNSA. The CDR3 contains 15 residues. The CDR3 DNA is TGTCCCAGCAGCTTAACTAGCGGAAGATACAATGAGCAGTTCTTC. Protein product: CPSSLTSGRYNEQFF.

This clonotype was seen repeatedly, ten times or more. The genes are TRBV5-1 and TRBJ1-5; no firm D call. Per the germline V gene, CDR1 is SGHRS and CDR2 is YFSETQ. V shed 5 bases and J shed 9 bases, with 15 bases lying between them. The CDR3 sequence is 13 residues long. The CDR3 nucleotides read TGCGCCAGCAGTACGGAGGGCACGGGGCCCCAGCATTTT. Translation gives CASSTEGTGPQHF.

A few counts support this clonotype. With a much larger clone just one base away, this may be a read error. The V call is TRBV15, the J call TRBJ1-2; no definite D call. Trimming took off 0 bases at V and 12 bases at J, with 20 bases between the two ends. Per germline, CDR1 LNHNV and CDR2 YYDKDF (reference sequence). This CDR3 spans 15 amino acids. The CDR3 is CATSREIRGREGDTF. The CDR3 bases are TGTGCCACCAGCAGAGAGATTCGGGGTCGGGAGGGCGACACCTTC. Full variable domain (missing parts from reference TRBV15 and TRBJ1-2): DAMVIQNPRYQVTQFGKPVTLSCSQTLNHNVMYWYQQKSSQAPKLLFHYYDKDFNNEADTPDNFQSRRPNTSFCFLDIRSPGLGDTAMYLCATSREIRGREGDTFGSGTRLTVV.

In this sample, this clonotype turned up many times. The genes are TRBV5-1 and TRBJ2-7; the D gene is possibly TRBD1 (5 bases). This CDR3 spans 14 amino acids. Looked up from germline, CDR1 is SGHRS and CDR2 is YFSETQ. Trimming took off 5 bases at V and 1 base at J, with 13 bases between the two ends. CDR3 sequence reads: CASSESAGSYEQYF. DNA of the CDR3: TGCGCCAGCAGTGAGTCTGCAGGGTCCTACGAGCAGTACTTC.

This clonotype was seen repeatedly, ten times or more. J is TRBJ1-2 and V is TRBV11-2, with D possibly being TRBD1 (5 bases). Germline V gene lookup returns CDR1 SGHAT and CDR2 FQNNGV. The CDR3 totals 15 residues. V gave up 1 base and J gave up 4 bases, with 13 bases separating them. CDR3 amino acids: CASSLATGVGYGYTF. In DNA form, the CDR3 reads TGTGCCAGCAGCTTAGCCACAGGCGTGGGCTATGGCTACACCTTC. Complete variable domain (other parts from reference TRBV11-2 and TRBJ1-2): EAGVAQSPRYKIIEKRQSVAFWCNPISGHATLYWYQQILGQGPKLLIQFQNNGVVDDSQLPKDRFSAERLKGVDSTLKIQPAKLEDSAVYLCASSLATGVGYGYTFGSGTRLTVV.

This chain joins TRBV5-6 and TRBJ2-5; 12 positions match TRBD2. CDR1 is SGHDT and CDR2 is YYEEEE in the germline V gene. With 0 bases clipped from V and 5 bases from J, the junction kept 5 bases outside the gene matches. The CDR3 covers 16 residues. CDR3 sequence: CASSLVTTSGGETQYF. As DNA, the CDR3 is TGTGCCAGCAGCTTGGTTACGACTAGCGGGGGCGAGACCCAGTACTTC. The complete variable domain, with remaining parts taken from reference TRBV5-6 and TRBJ2-5, reads DAGVTQSPTHLIKTRGQQVTLRCSPKSGHDTVSWYQQALGQGPQFIFQYYEEEERQRGNFPDRFSGHQFPNYSSELNVNALLLGDSALYLCASSLVTTSGGETQYFGPGTRLLVL.

At least ten counts were recorded for this clonotype. The chain couples TRBV5-5 to TRBJ2-2; weak D call: TRBD2 (6 bases). The CDR3 has 15 amino acids. Trimming cost V 4 bases and J 2 bases, with 12 bases left between them. Germline CDR1 and CDR2: SGHKS and YYEKEE (reference sequence). The CDR3 loop reads CASSVTGTNTGELFF. CDR3 sequence (DNA): TGTGCCAGCAGCGTTACCGGGACTAACACCGGGGAGCTGTTTTTT.

This clonotype has at least ten counts. The genes are TRBV29-1 and TRBJ2-7; TRBD1 is a possible D gene (6 bases). CDR1 and CDR2 from the germline V gene are SQVTM and ANQGSEA. Trimming removed 4 bases at V and 1 base at J, with 17 bases between. This CDR3 spans 15 amino acids. The CDR3 DNA reads TGCAGCGTTGTAGGCCCGGACAGTTCTTCCTACGAGCAGTACTTC. This codes for CSVVGPDSSSYEQYF.

This clonotype was seen many times. V gene TRBV7-2 combines with J gene TRBJ2-7, with D possibly matching TRBD2 (5 bases). CDR1 and CDR2 (germline): SGHTA, FQGNSA. CDR3 length: 14 amino acids. V gave up 1 base and J gave up 11 bases, with 18 bases separating them. In DNA, the CDR3 is TGTGCCAGCAGCTTAGAGATTACCGGGGTGGAGAAGTACTTC. This translates into CASSLEITGVEKYF.

V gene TRBV5-5 combines with J gene TRBJ1-1; 8 bases fit TRBD1. This CDR3 comprises 15 residues. CDR1 is SGHKS and CDR2 is YYEKEE in the germline V gene (reference sequence). The ends lost 5 bases at V and 1 base at J; junction bases unmatched: 7. This chain's CDR3 is CASRQGGPGNTEAFF. CDR3 nucleotide sequence: TGTGCCAGCAGACAGGGGGGACCAGGGAACACTGAAGCTTTCTTT.

Ten or more counts support this clonotype. The V gene is TRBV5-1, the J gene TRBJ2-3; no definite D call. The CDR3 totals 16 residues. The germline gives CDR1 SGHRS, CDR2 YFSETQ. Trimming took 0 bases from V and 0 from J, leaving 11 bases between them. The chain's CDR3 is CASSLAGSQSTDTQYF. The CDR3 nucleotides read TGCGCCAGCAGCTTGGCCGGCAGTCAAAGCACAGATACGCAGTATTTT. The full variable domain, with the rest looked up from reference TRBV5-1 and TRBJ2-3, is KAGVTQTPRYLIKTRGQQVTLSCSPISGHRSVSWYQQTPGQGLQFLFEYFSETQRNKGNFPGRFSGRQFSNSRSEMNVSTLELGDSALYLCASSLAGSQSTDTQYFGPGTRLTVL.

This clonotype was seen repeatedly, ten times or more. The chain uses TRBV5-1 and TRBJ2-5, with 9 bases fitting TRBD2. This CDR3 region has 15 residues. V shed 3 bases, J shed 4 bases, and the junction held 7 bases outside the gene matches. CDR1 is SGHRS and CDR2 is YFSETQ in the germline V gene. For the CDR3, the DNA is TGCGCCAGCAGCTCTAGCGGGGATCTTCCAGAGACCCAGTACTTC. Translated: CASSSSGDLPETQYF.

This clonotype has at least ten counts. The genes are TRBV3-1 and TRBJ1-5; no firm D call. The CDR3 has 12 residues. Per germline, CDR1 LGHDT and CDR2 YNNKEL (reference sequence). V dropped 1 base and J dropped 5 bases, with 3 bases sitting between them. CDR3 nucleotides: TGTGCCAGCAGCCAAGGACATCAGCCCCAGCATTTT. Translation gives CASSQGHQPQHF.

This clonotype was detected a few times. The genes are TRBV6-5 and TRBJ2-7, with TRBD2 as a possible D gene (6 bases). Trimming took 2 bases from V and 4 from J, leaving 12 bases between them. Germline V gives CDR1 MNHEY, CDR2 SVGAGI. The CDR3 is 14 amino acids. DNA for the CDR3: TGTGCCAGCAGTTACCAAGTTGCGGGGTACGAGCAGTACTTC. Translating gives CASSYQVAGYEQYF.

This clonotype was counted many times. This sequence joins TRBV5-1 and TRBJ2-7, with D unresolved. In germline, CDR1 is SGHRS, CDR2 YFSETQ. The CDR3 loop spans 13 amino acids. V lost 0 bases and J 6 bases, leaving 10 bases between the germline ends. CDR3 nucleotide sequence: TGCGCCAGCAGCTTGGAACAGTATGCCGAGCAGTACTTC. Protein sequence: CASSLEQYAEQYF.

This clonotype was observed many times. This chain uses TRBV5-1 with TRBJ2-7, with 7 nucleotides matching TRBD1. This CDR3 is built from 15 residues. Per germline, CDR1 SGHRS and CDR2 YFSETQ. The V and J ends lost 0 bases and 3 bases, in that order; junction bases with no gene match: 6. The CDR3, as DNA: TGCGCCAGCAGCTTGGGACAGGGAACCTACTACGAGCAGTACTTC. As protein: CASSLGQGTYYEQYF.

The genes are TRBV19 and TRBJ2-2; D perhaps matches TRBD1 (5 bases). V was cut by 8 bases and J by 5 bases, with 15 bases left in between. Germline CDR1 and CDR2: LNHDA and SQIVND (reference sequence). The CDR3 has 14 residues. The CDR3 reads CASRRQGATGELFF. In nucleotides, the CDR3 is TGTGCCAGTCGCCGCCAGGGTGCAACCGGGGAGCTGTTTTTT.

In this sample, this clonotype turned up many times. J is TRBJ2-3 and V is TRBV5-1; 7 bases agree with TRBD2. Germline CDR1 reads SGHRS; CDR2 reads YFSETQ. V shed 1 base and J 1 base; nucleotides not matched to a gene: 3. This CDR3 is built from 15 residues. In DNA form, the CDR3 reads TGCGCCAGCAGCTTGCCCAGCGGGGGCACAGATACGCAGTATTTT. It codes for CASSLPSGGTDTQYF.

This clonotype occurred a few times. CDR3: CASSADAHPGAEAFF. CDR3 DNA sequence: TGCGCCAGCAGCGCAGACGCCCATCCAGGGGCTGAAGCTTTCTTT. V usage is TRBV5-1 and J usage is TRBJ1-1; TRBD1 might be the D (6 bases). The germline V gene has CDR1 SGHRS and CDR2 YFSETQ. The CDR3 is 15 amino acids. Trimming took off 4 bases at V and 6 bases at J, with 19 bases between the two ends.

This clonotype came up many times. The rearrangement joins TRBV5-1 to TRBJ1-1; D gene uncertain. CDR1 and CDR2 from the germline V gene are SGHRS and YFSETQ. With 4 bases removed from V and 1 base from J, the gap between germline ends came to 14 bases. The CDR3 runs 15 residues. The CDR3 is CASSATGPANTEAFF. In DNA, the CDR3 is TGCGCCAGCAGCGCCACCGGGCCTGCGAACACTGAAGCTTTCTTT.